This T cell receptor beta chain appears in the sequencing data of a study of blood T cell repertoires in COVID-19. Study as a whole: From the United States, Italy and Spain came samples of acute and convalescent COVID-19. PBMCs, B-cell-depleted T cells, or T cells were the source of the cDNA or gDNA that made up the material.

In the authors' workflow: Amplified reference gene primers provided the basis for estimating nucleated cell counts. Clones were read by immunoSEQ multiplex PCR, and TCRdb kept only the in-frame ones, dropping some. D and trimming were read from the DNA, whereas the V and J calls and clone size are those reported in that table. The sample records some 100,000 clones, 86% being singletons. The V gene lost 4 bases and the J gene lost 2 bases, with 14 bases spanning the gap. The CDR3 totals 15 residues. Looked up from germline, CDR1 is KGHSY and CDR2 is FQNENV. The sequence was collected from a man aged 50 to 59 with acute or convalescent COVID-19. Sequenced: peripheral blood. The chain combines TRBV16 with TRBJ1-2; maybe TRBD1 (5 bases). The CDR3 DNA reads TGTGCCAGCAGCCCCCACGGGGGGGAAAACTATGGCTACACCTTC. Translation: CASSPHGGENYGYTF.